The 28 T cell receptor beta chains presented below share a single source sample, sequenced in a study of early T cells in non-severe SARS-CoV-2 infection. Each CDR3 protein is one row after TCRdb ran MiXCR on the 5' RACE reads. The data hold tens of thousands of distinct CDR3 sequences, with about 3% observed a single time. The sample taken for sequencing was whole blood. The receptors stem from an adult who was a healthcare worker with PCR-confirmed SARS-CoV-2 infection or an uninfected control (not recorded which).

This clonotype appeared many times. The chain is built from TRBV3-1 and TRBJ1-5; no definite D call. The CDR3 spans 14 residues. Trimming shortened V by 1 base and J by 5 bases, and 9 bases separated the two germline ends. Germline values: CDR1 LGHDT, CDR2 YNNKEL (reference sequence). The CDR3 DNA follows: TGTGCCAGCAGCCAAGGGAGGCGACATCAGCCCCAGCATTTT. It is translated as CASSQGRRHQPQHF.

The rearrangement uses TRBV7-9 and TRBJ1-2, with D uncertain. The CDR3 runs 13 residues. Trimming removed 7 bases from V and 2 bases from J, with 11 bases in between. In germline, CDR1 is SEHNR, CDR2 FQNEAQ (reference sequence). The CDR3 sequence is CASTLISNYGYTF. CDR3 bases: TGTGCCAGCACCCTAATTTCGAACTATGGCTACACCTTC.

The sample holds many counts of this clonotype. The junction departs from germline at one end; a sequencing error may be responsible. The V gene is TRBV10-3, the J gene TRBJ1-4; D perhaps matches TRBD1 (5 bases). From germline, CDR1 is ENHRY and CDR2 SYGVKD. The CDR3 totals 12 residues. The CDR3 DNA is TGTGCCAGCAGTCAGGGTCGGGAAAAACTGTTTTTT. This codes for CASSQGREKLFF.

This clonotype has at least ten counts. CDR3 residues: CASSPRGLAGGPRDTQYF. CDR3 nucleotide sequence: TGTGCCAGCAGCCCGAGGGGACTAGCGGGGGGGCCGCGGGATACGCAGTATTTT. The chain couples TRBV7-2 to TRBJ2-3; 16 nucleotides match TRBD2. From germline, CDR1 is SGHTA and CDR2 FQGNSA. CDR3 length equals 18 residues. Trimming took 5 bases from V and 6 from J; bases not matched to a gene: 11.

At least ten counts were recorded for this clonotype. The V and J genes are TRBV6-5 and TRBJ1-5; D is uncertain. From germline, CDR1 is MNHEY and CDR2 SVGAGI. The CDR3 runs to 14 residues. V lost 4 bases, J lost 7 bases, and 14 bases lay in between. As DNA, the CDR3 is TGTGCCAGCAGTTTCGGGGTTTCGACACAGCCCCAGCATTTT. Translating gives CASSFGVSTQPQHF.

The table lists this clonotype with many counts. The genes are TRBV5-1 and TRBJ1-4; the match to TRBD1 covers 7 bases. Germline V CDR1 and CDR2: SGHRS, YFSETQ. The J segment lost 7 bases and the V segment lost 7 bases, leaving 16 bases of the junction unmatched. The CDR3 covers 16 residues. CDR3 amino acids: CASQTGNSPQGEKLFF. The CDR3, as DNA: TGCGCCAGCCAGACAGGGAACTCACCACAAGGTGAAAAACTGTTTTTT. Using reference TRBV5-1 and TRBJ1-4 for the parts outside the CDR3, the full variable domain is KAGVTQTPRYLIKTRGQQVTLSCSPISGHRSVSWYQQTPGQGLQFLFEYFSETQRNKGNFPGRFSGRQFSNSRSEMNVSTLELGDSALYLCASQTGNSPQGEKLFFGSGTQLSVL.

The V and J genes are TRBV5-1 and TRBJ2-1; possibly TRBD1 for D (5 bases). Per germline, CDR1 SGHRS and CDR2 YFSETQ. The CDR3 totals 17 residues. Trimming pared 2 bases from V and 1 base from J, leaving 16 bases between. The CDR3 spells CASSLWQGSLSYNEQFF. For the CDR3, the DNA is TGCGCCAGCAGCTTATGGCAGGGATCGTTGTCCTACAATGAGCAGTTCTTC.

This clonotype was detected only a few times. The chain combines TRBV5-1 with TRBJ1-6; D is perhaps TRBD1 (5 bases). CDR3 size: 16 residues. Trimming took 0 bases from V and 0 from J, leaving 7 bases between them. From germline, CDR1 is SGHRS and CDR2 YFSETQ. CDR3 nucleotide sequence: TGCGCCAGCAGCTTGGACAGGAGCTCCTATAATTCACCCCTCCACTTT. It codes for CASSLDRSSYNSPLHF.

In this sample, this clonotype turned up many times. The CDR3 loop reads CSASLPGFNSPLHF. The CDR3, as DNA: TGCAGTGCTAGCTTGCCAGGGTTTAATTCACCCCTCCACTTT. The chain carries TRBV20-1 and TRBJ1-6; D is possibly TRBD1 (5 bases). CDR3 size: 14 residues. Trimming stripped 3 bases from V and 6 bases from J, with 12 bases between. The V gene's germline CDR1 is DFQATT and CDR2 SNEGSKA (reference sequence).

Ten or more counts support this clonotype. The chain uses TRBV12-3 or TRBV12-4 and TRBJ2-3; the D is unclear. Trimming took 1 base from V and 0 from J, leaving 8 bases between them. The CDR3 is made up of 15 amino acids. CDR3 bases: TGTGCCAGCAGTTTAGAATTCCCTAGCACAGATACGCAGTATTTT. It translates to CASSLEFPSTDTQYF.

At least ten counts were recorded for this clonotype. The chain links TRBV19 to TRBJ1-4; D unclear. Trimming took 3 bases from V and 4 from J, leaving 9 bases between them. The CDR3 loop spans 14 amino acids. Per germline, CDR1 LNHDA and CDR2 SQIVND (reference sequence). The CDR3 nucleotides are TGTGCCAGTAGTATCGGCCGGAGTAATGAAAAACTGTTTTTT. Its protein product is CASSIGRSNEKLFF.

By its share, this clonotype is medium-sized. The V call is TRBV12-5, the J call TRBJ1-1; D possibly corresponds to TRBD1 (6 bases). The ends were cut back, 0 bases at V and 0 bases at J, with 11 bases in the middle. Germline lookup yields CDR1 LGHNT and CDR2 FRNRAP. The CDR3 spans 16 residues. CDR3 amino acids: CASGLVQGRVNTEAFF. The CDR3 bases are TGTGCTAGTGGTTTGGTACAGGGACGAGTGAACACTGAAGCTTTCTTT.

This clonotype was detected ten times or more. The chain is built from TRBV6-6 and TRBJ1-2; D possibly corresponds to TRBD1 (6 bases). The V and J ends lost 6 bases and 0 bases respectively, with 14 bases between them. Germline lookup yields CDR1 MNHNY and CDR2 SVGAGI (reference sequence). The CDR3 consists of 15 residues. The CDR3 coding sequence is TGTGCCAGCAGCCCGGAACAGGGCGCTAACTATGGCTACACCTTC. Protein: CASSPEQGANYGYTF.

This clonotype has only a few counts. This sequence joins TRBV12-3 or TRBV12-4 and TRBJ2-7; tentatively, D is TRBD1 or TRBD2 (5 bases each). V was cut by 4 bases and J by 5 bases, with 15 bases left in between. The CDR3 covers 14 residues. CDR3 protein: CASSYGTPGDEQYV. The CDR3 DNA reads TGTGCCAGCAGTTATGGGACGCCGGGCGACGAGCAGTACGTC.

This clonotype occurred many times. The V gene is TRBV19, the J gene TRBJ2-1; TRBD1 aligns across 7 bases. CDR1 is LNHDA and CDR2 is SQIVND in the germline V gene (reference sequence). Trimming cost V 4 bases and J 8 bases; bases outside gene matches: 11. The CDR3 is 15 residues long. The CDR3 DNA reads TGTGCCAGTAGTAACTCGCACTATCAGGGGGATGAGCAGTTCTTC. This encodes CASSNSHYQGDEQFF.

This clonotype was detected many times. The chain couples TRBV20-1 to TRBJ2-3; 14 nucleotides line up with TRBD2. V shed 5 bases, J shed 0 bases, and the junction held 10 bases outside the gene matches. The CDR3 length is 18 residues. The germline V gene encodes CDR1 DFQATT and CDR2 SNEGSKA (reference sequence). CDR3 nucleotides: TGCAGTGCTGGGGGACTAGCGGGGGCCTCGTTTAGCACAGATACGCAGTATTTT. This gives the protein CSAGGLAGASFSTDTQYF.

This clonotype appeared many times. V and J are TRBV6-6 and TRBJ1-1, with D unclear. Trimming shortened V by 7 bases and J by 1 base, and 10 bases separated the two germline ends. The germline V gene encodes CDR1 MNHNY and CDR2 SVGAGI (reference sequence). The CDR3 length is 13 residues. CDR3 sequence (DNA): TGTGCCAGCATTATTACGTCGAACACTGAAGCTTTCTTT. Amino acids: CASIITSNTEAFF.

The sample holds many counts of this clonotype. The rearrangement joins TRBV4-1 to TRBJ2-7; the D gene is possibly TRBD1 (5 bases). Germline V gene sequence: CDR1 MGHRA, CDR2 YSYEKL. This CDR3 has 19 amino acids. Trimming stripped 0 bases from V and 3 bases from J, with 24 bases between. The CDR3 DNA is TGCGCCAGCAGCCAAGAGGTGGACACCCTCGAAGGGCCCTACTACGAGCAGTACGTC. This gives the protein CASSQEVDTLEGPYYEQYV.

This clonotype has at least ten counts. DNA for the CDR3: TGCGCCAGCAGTTCCGGGACTAGCGGAACCGATGAGCAGTTCTTC. Translating it yields CASSSGTSGTDEQFF. The V call is TRBV10-1, the J call TRBJ2-1, with 11 bases matching TRBD2. This CDR3 is built from 15 residues. Germline V gene sequence: CDR1 WNHNN, CDR2 SYGVQD (reference sequence). V lost 5 bases, J lost 8 bases, and 8 bases stayed unmatched.

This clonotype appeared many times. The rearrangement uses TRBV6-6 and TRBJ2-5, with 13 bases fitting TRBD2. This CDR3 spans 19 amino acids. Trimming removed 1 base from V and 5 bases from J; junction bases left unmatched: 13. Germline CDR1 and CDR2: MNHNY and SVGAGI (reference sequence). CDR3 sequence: CASSYLSTSGGKRFETQYF. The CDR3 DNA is TGTGCCAGCAGTTACTTGTCGACTAGCGGGGGGAAAAGGTTTGAGACCCAGTACTTC.

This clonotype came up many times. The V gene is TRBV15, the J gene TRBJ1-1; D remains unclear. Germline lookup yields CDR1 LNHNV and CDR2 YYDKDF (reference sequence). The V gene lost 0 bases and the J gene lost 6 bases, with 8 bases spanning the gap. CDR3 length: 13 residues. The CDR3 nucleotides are TGTGCCACCAGCAGAGATAAGGTGGCTGAAGCTTTCTTT. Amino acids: CATSRDKVAEAFF.

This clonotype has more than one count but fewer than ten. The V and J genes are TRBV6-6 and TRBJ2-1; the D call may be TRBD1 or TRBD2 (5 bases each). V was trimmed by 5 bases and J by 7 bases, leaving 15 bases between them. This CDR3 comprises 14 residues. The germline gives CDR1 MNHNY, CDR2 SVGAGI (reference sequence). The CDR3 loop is CASSGTGTENEQFF. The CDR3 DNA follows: TGTGCCAGCAGTGGTACCGGGACCGAGAATGAGCAGTTCTTC.

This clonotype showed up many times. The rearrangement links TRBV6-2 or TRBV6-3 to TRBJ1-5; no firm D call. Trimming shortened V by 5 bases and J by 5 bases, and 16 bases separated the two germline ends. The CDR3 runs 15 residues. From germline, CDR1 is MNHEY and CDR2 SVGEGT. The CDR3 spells CASSTRVRTDQPQHF. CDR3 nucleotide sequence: TGTGCCAGCAGTACAAGAGTCCGGACGGATCAGCCCCAGCATTTT.

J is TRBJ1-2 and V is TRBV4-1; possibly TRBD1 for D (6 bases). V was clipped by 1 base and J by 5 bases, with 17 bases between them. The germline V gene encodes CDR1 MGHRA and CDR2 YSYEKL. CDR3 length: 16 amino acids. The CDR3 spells CASSQVSSGVRYGYTF. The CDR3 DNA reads TGCGCCAGCAGCCAAGTTTCGTCAGGGGTGCGATATGGCTACACCTTC.

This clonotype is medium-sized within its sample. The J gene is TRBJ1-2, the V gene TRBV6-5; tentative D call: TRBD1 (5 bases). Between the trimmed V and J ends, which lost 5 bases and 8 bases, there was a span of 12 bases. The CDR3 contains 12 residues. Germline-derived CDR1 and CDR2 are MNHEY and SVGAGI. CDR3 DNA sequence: TGTGCCAGCAGTACCTATCAGGGAGGCTACACCTTC. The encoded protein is CASSTYQGGYTF.

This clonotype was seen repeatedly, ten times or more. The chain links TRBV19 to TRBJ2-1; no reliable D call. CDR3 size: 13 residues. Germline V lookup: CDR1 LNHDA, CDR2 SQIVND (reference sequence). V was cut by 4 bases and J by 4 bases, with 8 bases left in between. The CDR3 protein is CASSNTGYNEQFF. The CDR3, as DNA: TGTGCCAGTAGTAACACGGGTTACAATGAGCAGTTCTTC. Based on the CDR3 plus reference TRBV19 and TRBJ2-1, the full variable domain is DGGITQSPKYLFRKEGQNVTLSCEQNLNHDAMYWYRQDPGQGLRLIYYSQIVNDFQKGDIAEGYSVSREKKESFPLTVTSAQKNPTAFYLCASSNTGYNEQFFGPGTRLTVL.

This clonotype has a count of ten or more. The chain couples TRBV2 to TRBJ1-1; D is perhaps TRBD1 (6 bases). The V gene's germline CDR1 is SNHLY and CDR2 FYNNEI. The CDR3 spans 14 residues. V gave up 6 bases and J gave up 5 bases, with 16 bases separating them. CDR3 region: CASSTGRTGTEAFF. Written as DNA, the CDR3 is TGTGCCAGCAGCACAGGGAGAACGGGTACTGAAGCTTTCTTT.

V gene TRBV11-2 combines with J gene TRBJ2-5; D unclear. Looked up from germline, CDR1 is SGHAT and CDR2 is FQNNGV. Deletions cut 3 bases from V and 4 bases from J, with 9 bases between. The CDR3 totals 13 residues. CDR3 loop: CASSFETVETQYF. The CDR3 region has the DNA TGTGCCAGCAGCTTCGAAACAGTAGAGACCCAGTACTTC.